This T cell receptor beta chain emerged from a study of blood T cells in healthy people across ages. A sample-barcoded 5' primer and a J-beta primer mix were used in a second PCR of roughly 7 to 12 cycles. TCRdb analysed the 5' RACE reads with MiXCR anew, one entry per CDR3 protein. The sample yields 550,000 to 700,000 distinct CDR3 sequences, roughly 29% seen once. Details on this clonotype: Its antigen remains unidentified.

Study observations and caveats: Investigators treated diversity estimates from one million T cells as underestimates. Because sorting was not performed, PBMCs prevented conclusive naive versus antigen-experienced comparison.

The length of the CDR3 is 12 residues. Deletions cut 2 bases from V and 7 bases from J, with 8 bases between. Germline loops: CDR1 KGHSH, CDR2 LQKENI. Sequences were obtained from blood. This chain links TRBV18 with TRBJ1-2; the D is unclear. This receptor was obtained from a woman aged 70 to 79 in good health. The CDR3 DNA is TGTGCCAGCTCACCAGATGAGTTTGGCTACACCTTC. It yields the protein CASSPDEFGYTF.